This T cell receptor (beta chain) was recorded in a study of T cell repertoires in cytomegalovirus infection. Study-wide context: An indication of both CMV infection and matching HLA type came from public TCR beta signatures.

The table lists this clonotype with a few counts. Its antigen is not identified. TCRdb redid the calling of the reads with MiXCR, one entry per CDR3 protein. The sample carries roughly 230,000 distinct CDR3 sequences, about 15% recorded once. General study results and limits: Based on cumulative public TCR beta family frequency, carriers of CMV plus the relevant HLA were identified. In two of eight donors, the top clonotype was HLA-C-restricted CMV-specific.

The length of the CDR3 is 15 residues. Germline loops: CDR1 SGDLS, CDR2 YYNGEE. Losses at the gene ends were 0 bases for V and 7 bases for J; bases not matched to a gene: 6. The sequence derives from a human donor in good health (CMV status not recorded). Some clones in this sample may be carry-over from other donors' samples. V usage is TRBV9 and J usage is TRBJ2-1; 8 nucleotides agree with TRBD2. The sample consisted of CD8+ T cells from PBMCs. The CDR3 DNA sequence: TGTGCCAGCAGCGTAGCGGGGGGGCCGGTGAATGAGCAGTTCTTC. Translated: CASSVAGGPVNEQFF.